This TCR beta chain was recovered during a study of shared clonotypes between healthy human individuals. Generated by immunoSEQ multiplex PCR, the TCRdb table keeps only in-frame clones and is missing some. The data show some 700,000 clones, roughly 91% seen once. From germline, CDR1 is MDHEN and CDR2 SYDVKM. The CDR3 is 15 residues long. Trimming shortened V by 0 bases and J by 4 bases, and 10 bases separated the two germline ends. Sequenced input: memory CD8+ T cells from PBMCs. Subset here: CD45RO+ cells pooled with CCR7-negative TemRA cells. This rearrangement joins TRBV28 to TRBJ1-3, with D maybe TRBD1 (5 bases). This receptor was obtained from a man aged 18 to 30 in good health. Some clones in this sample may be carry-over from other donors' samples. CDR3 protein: CASSLWAEGGNTIYF. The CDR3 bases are TGTGCCAGCAGTTTATGGGCCGAGGGGGGAAACACCATATATTTT.